This entry lists 18 T cell receptor beta chains sequenced from one sample in a study of technical replicates of blood from a handful of donors. Data came from immunoSEQ multiplex PCR; TCRdb stores just in-frame clones and leaves some out. This table holds 85,000 to 100,000 clones, 94% found once. Sequencing was carried out using T cells isolated from PBMCs. The receptors come from a human donor in good health.

The chain combines TRBV7-9 with TRBJ2-5; 13 bases map to TRBD2. Trimming at V came to 10 bases and at J to 3 bases, leaving 5 bases not matched to a gene. This CDR3 has 14 amino acids. Per germline, CDR1 SEHNR and CDR2 FQNEAQ (reference sequence). The chain's CDR3 is CATEGTSGEETQYF. CDR3 coding DNA: TGTGCCACTGAAGGGACTAGCGGGGAAGAGACCCAGTACTTC.

This chain joins TRBV5-8 and TRBJ1-5; 11 nucleotides match TRBD1. Trimming at V came to 2 bases and at J to 6 bases, leaving 7 bases not matched to a gene. The length of the CDR3 is 16 residues. The germline gives CDR1 SGHTS, CDR2 YDEGEE. The CDR3 here is CASSLLGTGGSQPQHF. CDR3 nucleotides: TGTGCCAGCAGCTTACTTGGGACAGGGGGAAGTCAGCCCCAGCATTTT.

The chain links TRBV15 to TRBJ1-2; 7 bases match TRBD1. V shed 5 bases and J 7 bases; nucleotides not matched to a gene: 7. Germline assignment: CDR1 LNHNV and CDR2 YYDKDF (reference sequence). CDR3 size: 13 residues. CDR3 bases: TGTGCCACCAGCTGGAGGGGGCGCGGTGGCTACACCTTC. This codes for CATSWRGRGGYTF.

The V and J genes are TRBV30 and TRBJ1-1; weak D call: TRBD1 (5 bases). The V and J ends lost 3 bases and 3 bases respectively, with 11 bases between them. The CDR3 totals 13 residues. Germline CDR1 reads GTSNPN; CDR2 reads SVGIG (reference sequence). The DNA of the CDR3 is TGTGCCTGGAGGGACCGGGGGGACACTGAAGCTTTCTTT. Its translation: CAWRDRGDTEAFF.

This clone was found a few times. The chain is built from TRBV5-6 and TRBJ1-4; a weak D match, TRBD1 (6 bases). The germline gives CDR1 SGHDT, CDR2 YYEEEE. Trimming left V 3 bases short and J 0 bases short, with 18 bases between. The CDR3 totals 18 residues. The CDR3 reads CASSSFRTAVTTNEKLFF. CDR3 nucleotide sequence: TGTGCCAGCAGCTCTTTTAGGACAGCTGTTACAACTAATGAAAAACTGTTTTTT.

V and J are TRBV5-1 and TRBJ2-7; 8 bases agree with TRBD1. Germline assignment: CDR1 SGHRS and CDR2 YFSETQ. The junction had 1 base not matched to a gene; V was cut back by 3 bases and J by 5 bases. The CDR3 has 12 amino acids. CDR3 sequence (DNA): TGCGCCAGCAGCTCGACAGGGGACGAGCAGTACTTC. Protein sequence: CASSSTGDEQYF.

This clone appeared a few times. The chain has TRBV19 and TRBJ2-7; 12 bases are shared with TRBD1. Germline CDR1 reads LNHDA; CDR2 reads SQIVND (reference sequence). CDR3 length: 16 residues. The J segment lost 0 bases and the V segment lost 4 bases, leaving 4 bases of the junction unmatched. Here the CDR3 reads CASSTPGQGASYEQYF. The CDR3 DNA sequence: TGTGCCAGTAGTACTCCGGGACAGGGGGCCTCCTACGAGCAGTACTTC.

This chain joins TRBV6-1 and TRBJ1-1; no clear D gene. Germline CDR1 reads MNHNS; CDR2 reads SASEGT. The V and J ends lost 1 base and 0 bases respectively, with 12 bases between them. This CDR3 spans 16 amino acids. CDR3 DNA sequence: TGTGCCAGCAGTGAAGATCAGTCCCTAGTGAACACTGAAGCTTTCTTT. It is translated as CASSEDQSLVNTEAFF.

This chain links TRBV29-1 with TRBJ2-1; TRBD2 aligns across 11 bases. The CDR3 length is 15 residues. V was pared by 3 bases and J by 5 bases, with 6 bases of the junction left unmatched. The germline gives CDR1 SQVTM, CDR2 ANQGSEA. CDR3 sequence (DNA): TGCAGCGTTGAGCTCGGGACTAGCGGAAACAATGAGCAGTTCTTC. Protein sequence: CSVELGTSGNNEQFF.

The chain is built from TRBV5-1 and TRBJ1-1, with D perhaps TRBD1 (6 bases). The CDR3 loop spans 15 amino acids. V lost 0 bases to trimming and J lost 3 bases, with 12 bases between them. Germline V gene sequence: CDR1 SGHRS, CDR2 YFSETQ. CDR3 nucleotides: TGCGCCAGCAGCTTGGCATTGGACAGCTACACTGAAGCTTTCTTT. Encoded protein: CASSLALDSYTEAFF.

The chain recombines TRBV5-1 with TRBJ1-6, with TRBD1 matching over 11 bases. V lost 0 bases to trimming and J lost 8 bases; unmatched junction nucleotides: 7. Per germline, CDR1 SGHRS and CDR2 YFSETQ. The CDR3 spans 17 residues. CDR3 coding DNA: TGCGCCAGCAGCTTGGGGGACAGGGGGTCATCAGATTCACCCCTCCACTTT. It encodes CASSLGDRGSSDSPLHF.

The chain links TRBV6-5 to TRBJ2-7; TRBD1 is a possible D gene (5 bases). Trimming left V 3 bases short and J 2 bases short, with 8 bases between. Germline loops: CDR1 MNHEY, CDR2 SVGAGI. The CDR3 covers 13 residues. In DNA, the CDR3 is TGTGCCAGCAGTTATTTCAGGGCCTACGAGCAGTACTTC. This translates into CASSYFRAYEQYF.

This chain uses TRBV14 with TRBJ1-3; 7 nucleotides match TRBD1. J gave up 7 bases and V 0 bases, and 15 bases lay outside the gene matches. This CDR3 has 18 residues. The germline CDR1 and CDR2 sequences are SGHDN and FVKESK. CDR3 nucleotides: TGTGCCAGCAGCCAAGATTGGGGACTAGGGGGCGCCGCCAACACCATATATTTT. Its protein is CASSQDWGLGGAANTIYF. The complete variable domain, with remaining parts taken from reference TRBV14 and TRBJ1-3, reads EAGVTQFPSHSVIEKGQTVTLRCDPISGHDNLYWYRRVMGKEIKFLLHFVKESKQDESGMPNNRFLAERTGGTYSTLKVQPAELEDSGVYFCASSQDWGLGGAANTIYFGEGSWLTVV.

The chain employs TRBV7-6 and TRBJ1-4; D is undetermined. Germline CDR1 SGHVS, CDR2 FNYEAQ. V was trimmed by 4 bases and J by 7 bases, leaving 13 bases between them. The CDR3 has 14 amino acids. In nucleotides, the CDR3 is TGTGCCAGCAGCTCAACATCGGGAGGTGAAAAACTGTTTTTT. Its translation: CASSSTSGGEKLFF.

CDR3 amino acids: CASLSGGASDTQYF. As DNA, the CDR3 is TGTGCCAGCCTTAGCGGGGGGGCGTCAGATACGCAGTATTTT. The genes are TRBV28 and TRBJ2-3, with 11 bases that match TRBD2. CDR3 length equals 14 residues. In germline, CDR1 is MDHEN, CDR2 SYDVKM. Trimming removed 8 bases from V and 4 bases from J; junction bases left unmatched: 5.

CDR3 amino acids: CASSRGDRLDTQYF. The CDR3 coding sequence is TGCGCCAGCAGTCGGGGGGATCGCCTTGATACGCAGTATTTT. The chain recombines TRBV10-2 with TRBJ2-3; 7 positions agree with TRBD2. The CDR3 is 14 amino acids. Trimming removed 5 bases from V and 6 bases from J; junction bases left unmatched: 8. Germline V lookup: CDR1 WSHSY, CDR2 SAAADI.

The chain links TRBV9 to TRBJ1-1; D unclear. The germline V and J ends were trimmed by 3 bases and 1 base, with 7 bases remaining between them. Germline-derived CDR1 and CDR2 are SGDLS and YYNGEE. This CDR3 region has 13 residues. The CDR3 DNA follows: TGTGCCAGCAGCGCCCCGGGGAACACTGAAGCTTTCTTT. Its protein is CASSAPGNTEAFF.

The V and J genes are TRBV7-8 and TRBJ1-1, with TRBD1 identical over 7 bases. J was trimmed by 0 bases and V by 3 bases; bases with no gene match: 1. The CDR3 has 14 amino acids. CDR1 SGHVS and CDR2 FQNEAQ come from the germline V gene. CDR3 in DNA: TGTGCCAGCAGCTTGGGACAGATGAACACTGAAGCTTTCTTT. Protein sequence: CASSLGQMNTEAFF.